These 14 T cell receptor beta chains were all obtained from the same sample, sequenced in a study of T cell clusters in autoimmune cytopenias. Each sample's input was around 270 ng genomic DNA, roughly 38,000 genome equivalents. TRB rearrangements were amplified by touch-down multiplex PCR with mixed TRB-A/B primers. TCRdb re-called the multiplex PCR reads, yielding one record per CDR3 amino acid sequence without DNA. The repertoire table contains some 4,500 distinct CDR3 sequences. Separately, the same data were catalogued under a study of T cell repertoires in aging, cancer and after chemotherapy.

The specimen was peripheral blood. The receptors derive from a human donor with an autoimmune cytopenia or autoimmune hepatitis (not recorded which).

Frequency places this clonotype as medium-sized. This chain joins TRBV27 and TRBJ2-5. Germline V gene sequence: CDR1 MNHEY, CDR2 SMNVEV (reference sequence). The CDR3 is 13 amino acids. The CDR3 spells CASGYLGDKTQYF.

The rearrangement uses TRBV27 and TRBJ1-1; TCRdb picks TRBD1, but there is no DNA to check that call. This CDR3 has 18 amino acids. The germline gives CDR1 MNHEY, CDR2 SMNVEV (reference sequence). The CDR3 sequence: CASRTRRQGTPGNTEAFF.

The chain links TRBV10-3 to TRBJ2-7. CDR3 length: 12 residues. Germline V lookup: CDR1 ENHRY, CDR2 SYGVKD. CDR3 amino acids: CAISEGSVEQYF.

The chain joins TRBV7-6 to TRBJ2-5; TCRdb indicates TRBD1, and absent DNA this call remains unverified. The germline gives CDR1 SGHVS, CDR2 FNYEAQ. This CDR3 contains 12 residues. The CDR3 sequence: CASSLVGGTQYF.

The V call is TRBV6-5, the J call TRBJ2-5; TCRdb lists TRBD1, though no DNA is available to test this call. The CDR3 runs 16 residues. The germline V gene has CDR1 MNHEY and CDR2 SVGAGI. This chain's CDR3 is CASSYSKTGAKETQYF.

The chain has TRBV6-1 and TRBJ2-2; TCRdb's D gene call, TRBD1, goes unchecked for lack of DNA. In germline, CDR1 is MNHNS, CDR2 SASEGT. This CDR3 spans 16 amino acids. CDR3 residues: CASSEFQGAGTGELFF.

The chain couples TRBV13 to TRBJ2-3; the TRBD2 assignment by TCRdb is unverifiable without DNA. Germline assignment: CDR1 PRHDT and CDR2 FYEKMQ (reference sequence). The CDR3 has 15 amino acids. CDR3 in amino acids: CASSFEGLEGDTQYF.

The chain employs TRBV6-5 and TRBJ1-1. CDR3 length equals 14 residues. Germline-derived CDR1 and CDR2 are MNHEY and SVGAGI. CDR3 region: CASCFTEMNTEAFF.

The CDR3: CASRLTSGVSNTGELFF. This chain joins TRBV12-3 or TRBV12-4 and TRBJ2-2; the D gene TCRdb calls, TRBD2, cannot be checked with no DNA. The CDR3 sequence is 17 residues long.

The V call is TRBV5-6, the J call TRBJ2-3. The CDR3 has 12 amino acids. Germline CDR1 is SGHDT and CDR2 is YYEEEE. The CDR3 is CASSSVGDMQYF.

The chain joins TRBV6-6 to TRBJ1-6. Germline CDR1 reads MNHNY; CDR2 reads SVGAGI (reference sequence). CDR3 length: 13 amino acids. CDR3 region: CASNEVNNSPLHF.

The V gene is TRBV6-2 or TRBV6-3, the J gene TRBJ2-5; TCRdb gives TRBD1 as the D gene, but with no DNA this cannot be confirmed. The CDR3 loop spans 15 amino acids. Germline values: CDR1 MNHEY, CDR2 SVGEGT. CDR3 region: CASSYSTGLQETQYF.

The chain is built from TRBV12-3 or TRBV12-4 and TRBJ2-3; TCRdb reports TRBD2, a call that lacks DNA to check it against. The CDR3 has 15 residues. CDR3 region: CASRKGLVSTDTQYF.

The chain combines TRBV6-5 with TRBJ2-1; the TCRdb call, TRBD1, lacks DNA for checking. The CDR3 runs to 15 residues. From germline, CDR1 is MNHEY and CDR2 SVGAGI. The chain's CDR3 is CASSYRGPRQGEQFF.